The 24 T cell receptor beta chains given below trace back to one sample, sequenced in a study of neurological immune-mediated disorders. TCRdb ran MiXCR on the 5' RACE reads and lists one entry per CDR3 protein. The table records about 62,000 distinct CDR3 sequences, 3% to 4% of them present only once. The source material was PBMCs. These receptors were taken from a woman in her forties or fifties with multiple sclerosis.

This chain links TRBV5-1 with TRBJ1-5; 9 nucleotides match TRBD1. The CDR3 contains 15 residues. Trimming at V came to 2 bases and at J to 4 bases, leaving 4 bases not matched to a gene. Germline values: CDR1 SGHRS, CDR2 YFSETQ. CDR3 amino acids: CASSLFGTGNQPQHF. CDR3 DNA sequence: TGCGCCAGCAGCTTATTTGGGACAGGGAATCAGCCCCAGCATTTT.

This clonotype showed up many times. V and J are TRBV2 and TRBJ1-5, with D perhaps matching TRBD1 (5 bases). Germline V lookup: CDR1 SNHLY, CDR2 FYNNEI. The germline V and J ends were trimmed by 6 bases and 4 bases, with 7 bases remaining between them. The CDR3 is 12 amino acids. The CDR3 here is CASRTDNQPQHF. The CDR3 DNA reads TGTGCCAGCAGGACAGATAATCAGCCCCAGCATTTT.

This clonotype was observed many times. The rearrangement uses TRBV12-3 or TRBV12-4 and TRBJ1-1, with TRBD1 matching 7 bases. With V trimmed by 6 bases and J by 4 bases, 5 bases remained unmatched. CDR3 length equals 13 residues. This CDR3 is CASRRDSGTEAFF. In DNA form, the CDR3 reads TGTGCCAGCAGGCGGGACAGTGGCACTGAAGCTTTCTTT.

This clonotype was counted many times. The chain has TRBV21-1 and TRBJ2-3; no check of the table's D call, TRBD1, against the DNA was made. TRBV21-1 is tagged as a pseudogene. The CDR3 runs to 14 residues. The CDR3 loop is CASSTGQFTDTQYF. The CDR3 DNA sequence: TGTGCCAGCAGCACTGGACAGTTCACAGATACGCAGTATTTT.

This clonotype appeared a few times. The chain is built from TRBV7-2 and TRBJ1-2; no reliable D call. Looked up from germline, CDR1 is SGHTA and CDR2 is FQGNSA. V was cut by 2 bases and J by 5 bases, with 15 bases left in between. CDR3 size: 15 residues. The CDR3 is CASSLSPVEDYGYTF. In nucleotides, the CDR3 is TGTGCCAGCAGCTTAAGCCCCGTTGAAGATTATGGCTACACCTTC.

The chain recombines TRBV27 with TRBJ2-7; 9 bases match TRBD1. The J segment lost 4 bases and the V segment lost 6 bases, leaving 7 bases of the junction unmatched. The CDR3 length is 14 residues. CDR1 is MNHEY, CDR2 SMNVEV, per germline (reference sequence). CDR3 in DNA: TGTGCCAGCAGCTCCGGGACAGGGCGGTACGAGCAGTACTTC. Encoded protein: CASSSGTGRYEQYF.

As regards this clonotype: A much larger clone lies one base from this, so it may be a read error. V is TRBV6-5 and J is TRBJ1-5; the D is unclear. Germline V gene sequence: CDR1 MNHEY, CDR2 SVGAGI. Trimming shortened V by 7 bases and J by 4 bases, and 11 bases separated the two germline ends. This CDR3 has 13 residues. CDR3 sequence: CASIRSENQPQHF. The CDR3 DNA is TGTGCCAGCATTAGGTCGGAAAATCAGCCCCAGCATTTT.

This clonotype was recorded a few times. The CDR3 loop is CASSKDEGSDLRTGELFF. The CDR3 DNA is TGTGCCAGCAGCAAAGACGAGGGGTCCGACTTGAGGACCGGGGAGCTGTTTTTT. The chain carries TRBV21-1 and TRBJ2-2; the table's D call TRBD1 went unverified against the DNA. TRBV21-1 is shown as a pseudogene. The CDR3 is 18 amino acids.

This clonotype was seen at least ten times. This chain links TRBV7-9 with TRBJ1-1; no firm D call. This CDR3 comprises 16 residues. From germline, CDR1 is SEHNR and CDR2 FQNEAQ (reference sequence). V gave up 4 bases and J gave up 3 bases, with 18 bases separating them. The CDR3 DNA follows: TGTGCCAGCAGCTCCGGGAAAGGGAAAGCGGACACTGAAGCTTTCTTT. Encoded protein: CASSSGKGKADTEAFF.

On this clonotype: Since no conserved phenylalanine or tryptophan closes the CDR3, a read error is the likely cause. The V gene is TRBV20-1, the J gene TRBJ2-7; 9 bases agree with TRBD2. Germline V gene sequence: CDR1 DFQATT, CDR2 SNEGSKA (reference sequence). Trimming removed 3 bases from V and 6 bases from J; junction bases left unmatched: 6. The CDR3 runs to 13 residues. The CDR3 nucleotides are TGCAGTGCTAGGTCCAGCGGGGGGATCGAGCAGTACATC. Encoded protein: CSARSSGGIEQYI.

This clonotype was counted ten times or more. V gene TRBV4-3 combines with J gene TRBJ2-1; D remains ambiguous. Germline loops: CDR1 LGHNA, CDR2 YSLEER. With 4 bases removed from V and 0 bases from J, the gap between germline ends came to 13 bases. CDR3 length: 16 amino acids. DNA of the CDR3: TGCGCCAGCAGCCCCTCCTCTATTAGCTCCTACAATGAGCAGTTCTTC. Translation: CASSPSSISSYNEQFF.

In this sample, this clonotype turned up many times. The V call is TRBV29-1, the J call TRBJ2-7; TRBD1 agrees at 7 bases. V dropped 0 bases and J dropped 13; count of bases not matched to a gene: 9. This CDR3 contains 12 residues. Germline assignment: CDR1 SQVTM and CDR2 ANQGSEA. As DNA, the CDR3 is TGCAGCGTTGAAGAATCAGGCGACAGGGTTTACTTC. Translated, it gives CSVEESGDRVYF.

This clonotype appeared many times. The V gene is TRBV7-9, the J gene TRBJ1-1, with a weak D call TRBD1 (5 bases). CDR3 size: 13 residues. CDR1 and CDR2 from the germline V gene are SEHNR and FQNEAQ (reference sequence). V was trimmed by 1 base and J by 7 bases, leaving 10 bases between them. The CDR3 reads CASSLGRGNEAFF. The CDR3 nucleotides read TGTGCCAGCAGCTTAGGGCGGGGGAATGAAGCTTTCTTT.

There are many counts of this clonotype. The J gene is TRBJ1-1, the V gene TRBV19; D is possibly TRBD1 (5 bases). CDR1 is LNHDA and CDR2 is SQIVND in the germline V gene (reference sequence). Trimming removed 6 bases from V and 4 bases from J, with 18 bases in between. The CDR3 sequence is 15 residues long. The CDR3 loop is CASRPRGGDTTEAFF. CDR3 DNA: TGTGCCAGTAGACCCCGTGGAGGGGATACCACTGAAGCTTTCTTT.

In this sample, this clonotype turned up many times. The CDR3 does not end in the conserved phenylalanine or tryptophan, so this is likely a read error. No DNA is shown, since the ends of the CDR3 on it are uncertain; the CDR3 is the one TCRdb lists. V and J are TRBV20-1 and TRBJ1-2; the D call TRBD1 from the table was never checked on the DNA. Termini included, the CDR3 measures 9 amino acids. Germline V gives CDR1 DFQATT, CDR2 SNEGSKA (reference sequence). This CDR3 is CSAGPEAPL.

This clonotype was detected ten times or more. The V and J genes are TRBV2 and TRBJ2-2; D might be TRBD1 (6 bases). This CDR3 is 14 amino acids long. The germline V and J ends were trimmed by 7 bases and 2 bases, with 11 bases remaining between them. Germline V gene data show CDR1 as SNHLY and CDR2 as FYNNEI. CDR3 nucleotide sequence: TGTGCCAGCACCCGGACAGCTAACACCGGGGAGCTGTTTTTT. As protein: CASTRTANTGELFF.

This clonotype appeared many times. J is TRBJ1-5 and V is TRBV20-1; weak D call: TRBD1 (5 bases). This CDR3 is 16 amino acids long. Germline V CDR1 and CDR2: DFQATT, SNEGSKA (reference sequence). Trimming took off 1 base at V and 0 bases at J, with 13 bases between the two ends. The CDR3 DNA sequence: TGCAGTGCTAGAGGGGGCGGATCATATAGCAATCAGCCCCAGCATTTT. Its translation: CSARGGGSYSNQPQHF.

The chain employs TRBV27 and TRBJ2-7; 7 bases are shared with TRBD2. With 5 bases clipped from V and 7 bases from J, the junction kept 17 bases outside the gene matches. The CDR3 totals 16 residues. Germline V gene lookup returns CDR1 MNHEY and CDR2 SMNVEV (reference sequence). In DNA, the CDR3 is TGTGCCAGCAGTCCTCTGGGGGGGGGGTTCCGGGAGGAGCAGTACTTC. It yields the protein CASSPLGGGFREEQYF.

This clonotype was counted many times. J is TRBJ2-3 and V is TRBV6-5; TRBD2 matches at 8 bases. This CDR3 contains 15 residues. With 7 bases clipped from V and 2 bases from J, the junction kept 8 bases outside the gene matches. The germline CDR1 and CDR2 sequences are MNHEY and SVGAGI. The CDR3 nucleotides are TGTGCCAGCAACGCTGCTAGCGGGTACACAGATACGCAGTATTTT. It encodes CASNAASGYTDTQYF.

In its sample, this clonotype was seen many times. V gene TRBV27 combines with J gene TRBJ1-2; TRBD1 matches at 7 bases. This CDR3 comprises 15 residues. J was trimmed by 1 base and V by 0 bases; bases with no gene match: 2. Germline CDR1 MNHEY, CDR2 SMNVEV (reference sequence). CDR3 region: CASSLSGQINYGYTF. The DNA of the CDR3 is TGTGCCAGCAGTTTATCGGGACAGATTAACTATGGCTACACCTTC.

This clonotype was detected many times. V gene TRBV29-1 combines with J gene TRBJ2-1; 7 bases are a match to TRBD2. V shed 3 bases and J 9 bases; nucleotides not matched to a gene: 5. The germline gives CDR1 SQVTM, CDR2 ANQGSEA. The CDR3 runs 12 residues. CDR3 region: CSVDTSVREQFF. The CDR3 nucleotides are TGCAGCGTTGATACTAGCGTCCGTGAGCAGTTCTTC.

This clonotype was recorded a few times. The chain couples TRBV6-2 or TRBV6-3 to TRBJ1-1; D perhaps matches TRBD1 (6 bases). The CDR3 loop spans 15 amino acids. Per germline, CDR1 MNHEY and CDR2 SVGEGT. Trimming took off 4 bases at V and 0 bases at J, with 12 bases between the two ends. Here the CDR3 DNA reads TGTGCCAGCAGTTTCAGGGACACCCTGAACACTGAAGCTTTCTTT. It codes for CASSFRDTLNTEAFF.

In its sample, this clonotype was seen many times. The chain is built from TRBV3-1 and TRBJ2-2; 9 positions match TRBD1. Germline trimming cut 2 bases from V and 6 bases from J; bases unmatched to any gene: 10. This CDR3 region has 17 residues. Per germline, CDR1 LGHDT and CDR2 YNNKEL (reference sequence). The CDR3 DNA is TGTGCCAGCAGCCAACTCGCCGGGACAGGGCGGTCCGGGGAGCTGTTTTTT. This sequence encodes CASSQLAGTGRSGELFF.

This clonotype was picked up many times. V usage is TRBV5-5 and J usage is TRBJ1-1; D is undetermined. The CDR3 runs to 13 residues. Germline lookup yields CDR1 SGHKS and CDR2 YYEKEE (reference sequence). Deletions cut 5 bases from V and 4 bases from J, with 12 bases between. CDR3 sequence reads: CASSIGEATEAFF. CDR3 coding DNA: TGTGCCAGCAGTATCGGGGAGGCCACTGAAGCTTTCTTT. Full variable domain (outside the CDR3, taken from reference TRBV5-5 and TRBJ1-1): DAGVTQSPTHLIKTRGQQVTLRCSPISGHKSVSWYQQVLGQGPQFIFQYYEKEERGRGNFPDRFSARQFPNYSSELNVNALLLGDSALYLCASSIGEATEAFFGQGTRLTVV.